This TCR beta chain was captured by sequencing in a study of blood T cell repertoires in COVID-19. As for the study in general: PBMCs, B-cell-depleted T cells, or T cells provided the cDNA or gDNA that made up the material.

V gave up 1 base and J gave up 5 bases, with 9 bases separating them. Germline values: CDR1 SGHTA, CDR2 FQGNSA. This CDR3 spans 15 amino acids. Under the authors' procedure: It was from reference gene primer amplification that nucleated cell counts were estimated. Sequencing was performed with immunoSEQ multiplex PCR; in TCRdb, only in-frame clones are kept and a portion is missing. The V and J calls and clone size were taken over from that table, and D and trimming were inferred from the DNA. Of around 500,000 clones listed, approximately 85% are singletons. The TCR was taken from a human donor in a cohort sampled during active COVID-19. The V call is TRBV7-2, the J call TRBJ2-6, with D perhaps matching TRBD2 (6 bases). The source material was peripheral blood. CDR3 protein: CASSLDGGWANVLTF. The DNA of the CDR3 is TGTGCCAGCAGCTTAGATGGAGGGTGGGCCAACGTCCTGACTTTC.